This T cell receptor beta chain derives from a study of shared clonotypes between healthy human individuals (dated by TCRdb to about 2020). Describing the broader study: Three men and two women, aged 18 to 49 years, made up the cohort. For each donor, three plates each were used for CD4 naive and CD4 memory, two plates were used for CD8 naive, and one plate was used for CD8 memory. To estimate repertoire size and how much clonotype sharing occurs between individuals, the study deeply sequenced the blood TCR repertoires of several healthy adults. Libraries were prepared and TCR repertoires were sequenced by different laboratories using diverse techniques, in order to increase sequencing depth and limit assay-specific biases. Each donor's leukapheresis produced roughly between roughly 0.85 and 9.5 billion PBMCs.

As for this clone: Its antigen remains unidentified. Base quality data are lacking; no much larger clone is found one base away.

The full study reports these points: Even with the large sequencing depth, rarefaction of the sorted-subset datasets indicated that sequencing was incomplete. Pairwise subsampling led to the expectation that sequencing depth would affect the degree of clonotype sharing among donors. Naive subsets generally had larger estimated clonotype richness than memory subsets did. Higher generation probabilities were observed for clonotypes shared by all four sorted-subset donors than for non-shared clonotypes. Around 5.4% of naive CD4, 3.5% of naive CD8, roughly 2.4% of memory CD4, and 0.35% to 0.4% of memory CD8 clonotypes were shared across a few donors. Only blood was sampled, and tissue TCR repertoires likely differ from those in blood. Because the study included only a small number of donors, the genetic and exposure-history diversity represented was limited.

CDR1 SGHDN and CDR2 FVKESK were looked up in the germline V gene. Reading from cysteine to phenylalanine, the CDR3 counts 17 amino acids. Left in the record is the CDR3 DNA by itself, 51 bases read in frame from the first base. V and J are trimmed by 2 bases and 2 bases, and the gene matches miss 6 bases of the junction. TCR CDR3 regions were amplified from genomic DNA by multiplex PCR using the deep immunoSEQ assay. For each cell subset, the extracted genomic DNA was distributed evenly across all wells of several immunoSEQ 96-well plates, and each plate served as one replicate. Each replicate PCR for sorted subsets received around 210 ng genomic DNA, equal to roughly 30,000 T cell genomes. Purified libraries were quantified with a Qubit 3.0 fluorometer, sized on a Bioanalyzer 2100, and re-quantified with the KAPA Library Quantification kit. A separate single-read 150-cycle Illumina NextSeq 550 flow cell was used to sequence each immunoSEQ 96-well plate. Per the source publication's procedure: Because the immunoSEQ output included only junctional sequences and no quality scores, the filtering could not be the same as the filtering used for full-length reads. To assign V/J genes and CDR3, sequences were annotated using PyIR, a Python wrapper for IgBLAST v1.9, with IMGT germline references. Reads with weak V/J assignments (E-value above 1e-6), missing CDR3, stop codons, out-of-frame junctions, or ambiguous translated residues were removed. V3J clonotypes were defined as sequences sharing an identical inferred V gene, J gene, and CDR3 amino acid sequence. Percentage overlap between repertoires was computed as shared unique clonotypes divided by the size of the smaller repertoire. Three approaches were used to assess repertoire richness: RTK rarefaction, the Chao1 estimator, and Recon v2.1 estimates of unobserved clonotypes. OLGA was used to compute generation probabilities for all TCRbeta clonotypes that the gDNA method yielded from four donors. TCRdb retrieved this table from immuneACCESS and kept in-frame rearrangements only. Not all clones are present; in checked studies, unresolved V genes account for under half, and no reason is known for the remainder. The V and J calls and clone size come from that table; D and trimming were worked out from the DNA. The sample profile shows around 1.9 million clones; approximately 94% of them were found once. The ten largest clones capture more than 1.5% of the sample.

CD8 naive samples were obtained by positive selection for CCR7 among CD45RO-negative cells, yielding a CD45RA+CCR7+ population from which TemRA cells were excluded. The donors were healthy, HIV-negative adults who had no recently reported acute infections or vaccinations. Every donor was a Caucasian adult residing in Nashville, Tennessee, USA. After blood collection by leukapheresis, PBMCs were isolated using Ficoll-Histopaque density gradient centrifugation and then cryopreserved in the vapor phase of liquid nitrogen. Analytical flow cytometry was used to check the purity and quantity of each magnetically sorted T cell population. Genomic DNA was isolated from every sorted fraction and measured by UV absorbance on a Nanodrop 2000c.

The chain is made from TRBV14 and TRBJ2-3, with 11 bases aligning to TRBD2. The material sequenced was naive CD8+ T cells from PBMCs. Sample cell subset or site, as interpreted from the label and publication: CD45RA+CCR7+. The sequence was obtained from a man younger than 30 in good health. Some clones in this sample may be carry-over from other donors' samples. Read as DNA, the sequence is TGTGCCAGCAGCCAAAAAGGGACTAGCGGTTCCACAGATACGCAGTATTTT. Its protein reads: CASSQKGTSGSTDTQYF. Reference TRBV14 and TRBJ2-3 proteins supply the regions before and after the CDR3; the full variable domain is: EAGVTQFPSHSVIEKGQTVTLRCDPISGHDNLYWYRRVMGKEIKFLLHFVKESKQDESGMPNNRFLAERTGGTYSTLKVQPAELEDSGVYFCASSQKGTSGSTDTQYFGPGTRLTVL.